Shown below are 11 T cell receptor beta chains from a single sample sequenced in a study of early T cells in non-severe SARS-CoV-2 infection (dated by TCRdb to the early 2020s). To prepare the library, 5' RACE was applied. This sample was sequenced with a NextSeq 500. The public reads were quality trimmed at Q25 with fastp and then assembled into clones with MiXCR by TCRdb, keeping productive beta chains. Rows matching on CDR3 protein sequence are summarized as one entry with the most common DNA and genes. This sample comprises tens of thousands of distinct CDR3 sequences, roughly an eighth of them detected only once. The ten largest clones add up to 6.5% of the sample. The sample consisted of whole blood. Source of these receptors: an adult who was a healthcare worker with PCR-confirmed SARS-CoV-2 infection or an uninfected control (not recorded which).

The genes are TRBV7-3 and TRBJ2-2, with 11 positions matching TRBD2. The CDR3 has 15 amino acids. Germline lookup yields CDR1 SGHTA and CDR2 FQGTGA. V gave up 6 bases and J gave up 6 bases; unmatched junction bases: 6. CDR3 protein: CASRRTSGSAGELFF. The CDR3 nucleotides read TGTGCCAGCAGGCGAACTAGCGGGAGTGCCGGGGAGCTGTTTTTT.

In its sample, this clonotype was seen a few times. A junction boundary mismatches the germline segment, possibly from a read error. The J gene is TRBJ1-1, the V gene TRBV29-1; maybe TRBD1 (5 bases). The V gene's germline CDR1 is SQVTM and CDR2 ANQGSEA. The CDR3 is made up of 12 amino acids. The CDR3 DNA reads TGCAGCGTTAGGGACTTCTCCACTGAAGTTTTCTTT. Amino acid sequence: CSVRDFSTEVFF.

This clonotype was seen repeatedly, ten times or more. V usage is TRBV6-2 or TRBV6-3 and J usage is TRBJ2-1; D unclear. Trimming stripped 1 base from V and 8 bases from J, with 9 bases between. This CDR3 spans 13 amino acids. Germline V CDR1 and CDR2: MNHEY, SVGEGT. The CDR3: CASSYFSEDEQFF. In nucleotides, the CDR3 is TGTGCCAGCAGTTACTTTAGTGAGGATGAGCAGTTCTTC.

The CDR3 sequence is CASSFGPYNEQFF. The CDR3 DNA follows: TGTGCCAGCAGCTTCGGGCCTTACAATGAGCAGTTCTTC. The V and J genes are TRBV11-3 and TRBJ2-1; the D is unclear. The CDR3 extends over 13 amino acids. Trimming stripped 3 bases from V and 4 bases from J, with 7 bases between. The germline CDR1 and CDR2 sequences are SGHNT and YENEEA.

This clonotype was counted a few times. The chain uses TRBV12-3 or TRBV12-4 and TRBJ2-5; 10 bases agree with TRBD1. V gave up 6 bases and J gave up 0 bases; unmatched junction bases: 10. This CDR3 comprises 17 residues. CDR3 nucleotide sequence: TGTGCCAGCAGACGTACCGGGACAGGGGCTAACCAAGAGACCCAGTACTTC. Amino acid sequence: CASRRTGTGANQETQYF.

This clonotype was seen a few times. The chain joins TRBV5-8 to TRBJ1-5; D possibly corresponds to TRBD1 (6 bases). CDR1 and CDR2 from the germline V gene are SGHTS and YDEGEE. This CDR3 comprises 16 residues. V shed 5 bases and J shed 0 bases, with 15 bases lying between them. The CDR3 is CASRDRPTYSNQPQHF. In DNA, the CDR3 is TGTGCCAGCAGAGACAGGCCAACTTATAGCAATCAGCCCCAGCATTTT.

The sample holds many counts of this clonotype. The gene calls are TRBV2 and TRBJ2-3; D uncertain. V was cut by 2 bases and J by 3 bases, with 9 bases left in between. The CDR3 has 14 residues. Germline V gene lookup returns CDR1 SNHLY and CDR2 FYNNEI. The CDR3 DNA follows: TGTGCCAGCAGTGAAAGGTTGGGGACAGATACGCAGTATTTT. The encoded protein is CASSERLGTDTQYF.

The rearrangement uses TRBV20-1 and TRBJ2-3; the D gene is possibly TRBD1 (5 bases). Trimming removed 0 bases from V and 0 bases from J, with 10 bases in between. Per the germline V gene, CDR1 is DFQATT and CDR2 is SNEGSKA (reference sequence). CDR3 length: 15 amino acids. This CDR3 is CSAREAGSSTDTQYF. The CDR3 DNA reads TGCAGTGCTAGAGAGGCAGGGTCGAGCACAGATACGCAGTATTTT.

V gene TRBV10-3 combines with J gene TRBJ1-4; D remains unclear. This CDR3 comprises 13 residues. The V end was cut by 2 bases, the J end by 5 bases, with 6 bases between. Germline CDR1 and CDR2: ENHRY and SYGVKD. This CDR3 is CAISEAVNEKLFF. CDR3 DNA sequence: TGTGCCATCAGTGAGGCAGTGAATGAAAAACTGTTTTTT.

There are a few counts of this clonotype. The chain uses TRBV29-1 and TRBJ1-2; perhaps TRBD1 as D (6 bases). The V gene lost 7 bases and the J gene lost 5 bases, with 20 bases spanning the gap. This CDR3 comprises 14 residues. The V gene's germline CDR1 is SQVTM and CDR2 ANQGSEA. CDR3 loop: CSAVGSGQMYGYTF. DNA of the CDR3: TGCAGCGCCGTCGGATCTGGACAGATGTATGGCTACACCTTC.

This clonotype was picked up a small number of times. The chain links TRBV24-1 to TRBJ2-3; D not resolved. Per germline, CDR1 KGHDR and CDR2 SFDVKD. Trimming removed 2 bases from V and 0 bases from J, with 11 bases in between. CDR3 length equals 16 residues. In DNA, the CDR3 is TGTGCCACCAGTGATTCTGGGGAATTAAGCACAGATACGCAGTATTTT. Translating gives CATSDSGELSTDTQYF.